This is a list of T cell receptor beta chains from one sample in a study of response to subunit inactivated influenza vaccine. Each CDR3 protein is one row after TCRdb ran MiXCR on the RT-PCR reads. There are approximately 680,000 distinct CDR3 sequences in the sample; approximately 14% occur only once, and 11% lies in the top ten. Here the sequenced sample was PBMCs from blood, taken about 12 days after vaccination. The receptors here all came from a man aged 45-65 years who received an inactivated influenza vaccine. CDR3s include the opening cysteine and the closing phenylalanine or tryptophan. The D gene is left open where the match is weak. Rows may omit the clone size; those that give it use once, few, many or a size class.

V,J,D,length,size,CDR3,DNA
TRBV5-1,TRBJ1-1,-,14,-,CASSLGSKTTEAFF,TGCGCCAGCAGCTTGGGGAGTAAGACCACTGAAGCTTTCTTT
TRBV11-2,TRBJ1-2,TRBD1,14,many,CASSLDRGPYGYTF,TGTGCCAGCAGCTTAGACAGGGGGCCCTATGGCTACACCTTC
TRBV6-1,TRBJ1-6,-,15,few,CASNPGTGNNSPLHF,TGTGCCAGCAATCCGGGGACGGGAAATAATTCACCCCTCCACTTT
TRBV20-1,TRBJ2-7,-,14,-,CSARDTTGGYEQYF,TGCAGTGCTAGAGACACGACCGGGGGCTACGAGCAGTACTTC
TRBV7-2,TRBJ2-7,-,15,few,CASSLDATASYEQYF,TGTGCCAGCAGCTTAGATGCGACAGCCTCCTACGAGCAGTACTTC
TRBV28,TRBJ2-7,-,18,-,CASTAAYRVMGKSREQYF,TGTGCCAGCACCGCTGCCTACAGGGTAATGGGCAAATCCCGTGAGCAGTACTTC
TRBV6-2/TRBV6-3,TRBJ2-1,TRBD2,20,-,CASSYYGTSGGYSSYNEQFF,TGTGCCAGCAGTTACTACGGGACTAGCGGGGGATATAGCTCCTACAATGAGCAGTTCTTC
TRBV7-3,TRBJ2-7,TRBD2,15,-,CASSLTPGGMGEQYF,TGTGCCAGCAGCCTCACCCCCGGGGGGATGGGCGAGCAGTACTTC
TRBV18,TRBJ2-3,-,13,many,CASSPGAGDTQYF,TGTGCCAGCTCACCAGGGGCGGGAGATACGCAGTATTTT
TRBV9,TRBJ2-6,-,16,few,CASSDKQYSGANVLTF,TGTGCCAGCAGCGACAAACAGTACTCTGGGGCCAACGTCCTGACTTTC
TRBV5-6,TRBJ2-1,-,16,many,CASSLVGGEVYNEQFF,TGTGCCAGCAGCTTGGTCGGAGGGGAGGTCTACAATGAGCAGTTCTTC
TRBV20-1,TRBJ2-5,-,12,-,CSARLGDQTQYF,TGCAGTGCTAGATTGGGGGACCAGACCCAGTACTTC
TRBV3-1,TRBJ2-1,-,16,many,CASSQKVGGRNNEQFF,TGTGCCAGCAGCCAAAAGGTGGGGGGGCGAAACAATGAGCAGTTCTTC
TRBV18,TRBJ2-2,-,14,few,CASSSGRNTGELFF,TGTGCCAGCTCATCGGGGCGGAACACCGGGGAGCTGTTTTTT
TRBV6-1,TRBJ1-1,-,13,-,CASSEGGLVAAFF,TGTGCCAGCAGTGAAGGGGGGCTTGTAGCCGCTTTCTTT
TRBV6-1,TRBJ2-1,-,14,few,CASSVMVGRNEQFF,TGTGCCAGCAGCGTAATGGTGGGCCGCAATGAGCAGTTCTTC
TRBV12-3/TRBV12-4,TRBJ2-1,-,16,-,CASSLWAGRIEDEQFF,TGTGCCAGCAGCCTTTGGGCGGGGCGGATCGAGGATGAGCAGTTCTTC